One T cell receptor beta chain is described in this entry. The antigen is undetermined. These data are taken from a study of lymphopenia after photon versus proton radiotherapy. General study findings and limits: Oligoclonal CD8+ Temra expansion after nadir drove photon patients' diversity drop. Authors raise, but do not show, better survival with proton therapy.

This CDR3 is built from 11 residues. Deletions cut 4 bases from V and 5 bases from J, with 8 bases between. Per germline, CDR1 DFQATT and CDR2 SNEGSKA (reference sequence). Sequenced by immunoSEQ multiplex PCR; TCRdb stores in-frame clones only, minus some. In the table there are about 160,000 clones, 80% to 90% of which are singletons. This TCR was recovered from a man between 50 and 59 years old with gastric cancer. This chain joins TRBV20-1 and TRBJ2-5; D gene unclear. The source material was peripheral blood, sampled from a patient treated with photon-based radiotherapy. The CDR3 protein is CSANVGETQYF. CDR3 coding DNA: TGCAGTGCTAACGTTGGGGAGACCCAGTACTTC.